This TCR beta chain was identified in a study of control samples from healthy donors and cancer patients. The method was immunoSEQ multiplex PCR; TCRdb's version includes in-frame clones alone and lacks a portion of them. The data hold 90,000 or so clones, with 88% observed a single time. Between the trimmed V and J ends, which lost 7 bases and 8 bases, there was a span of 20 bases. The CDR3 runs to 14 residues. CDR1 and CDR2 from the germline V gene are MNHNY and SVGAGI (reference sequence). Sequencing was performed on blood. This receptor was identified in a woman in her seventies in good health. This chain links TRBV6-6 with TRBJ1-1, with unresolved D. Here the CDR3 reads CASIIGSPVQEAFF. CDR3 nucleotides: TGTGCCAGCATAATAGGGTCCCCAGTCCAAGAAGCTTTCTTT.